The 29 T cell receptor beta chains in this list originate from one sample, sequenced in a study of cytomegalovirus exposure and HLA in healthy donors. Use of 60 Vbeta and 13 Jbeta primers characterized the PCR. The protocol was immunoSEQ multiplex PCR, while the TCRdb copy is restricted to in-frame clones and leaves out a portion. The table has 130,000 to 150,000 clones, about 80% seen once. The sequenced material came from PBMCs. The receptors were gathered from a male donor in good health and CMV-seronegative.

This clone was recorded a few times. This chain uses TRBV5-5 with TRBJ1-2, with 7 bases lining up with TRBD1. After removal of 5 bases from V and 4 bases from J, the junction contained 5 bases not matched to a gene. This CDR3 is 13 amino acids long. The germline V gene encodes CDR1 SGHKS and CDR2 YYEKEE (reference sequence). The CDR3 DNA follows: TGTGCCAGCAGAAAGCAGGGGGGCTATGGCTACACCTTC. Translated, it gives CASRKQGGYGYTF.

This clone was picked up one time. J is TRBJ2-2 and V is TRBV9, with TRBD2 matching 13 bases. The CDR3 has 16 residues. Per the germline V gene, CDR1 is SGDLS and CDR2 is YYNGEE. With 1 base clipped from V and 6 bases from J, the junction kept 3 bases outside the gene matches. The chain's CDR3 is CASSVFTSGGAGELFF. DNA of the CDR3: TGTGCCAGCAGCGTATTCACTAGCGGGGGGGCCGGGGAGCTGTTTTTT.

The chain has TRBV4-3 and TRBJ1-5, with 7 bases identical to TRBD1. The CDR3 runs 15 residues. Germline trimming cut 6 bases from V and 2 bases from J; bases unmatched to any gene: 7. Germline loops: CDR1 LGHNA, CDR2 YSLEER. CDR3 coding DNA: TGCGCCAGCAGTCTGACAGGGAAAGGCAATCAGCCCCAGCATTTT. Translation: CASSLTGKGNQPQHF.

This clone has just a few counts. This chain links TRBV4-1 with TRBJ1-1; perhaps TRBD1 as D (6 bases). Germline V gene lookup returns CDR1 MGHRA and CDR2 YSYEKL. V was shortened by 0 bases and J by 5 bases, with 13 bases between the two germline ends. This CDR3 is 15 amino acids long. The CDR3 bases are TGCGCCAGCAGCCAAGATGGGGGCATGGGGACTGAAGCTTTCTTT. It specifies CASSQDGGMGTEAFF.

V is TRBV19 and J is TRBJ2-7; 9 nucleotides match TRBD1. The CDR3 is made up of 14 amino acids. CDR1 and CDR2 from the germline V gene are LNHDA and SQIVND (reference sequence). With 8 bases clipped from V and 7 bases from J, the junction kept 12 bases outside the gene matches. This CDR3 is CASESGTGSEEQYF. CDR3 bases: TGTGCCAGTGAGTCCGGGACAGGGAGTGAGGAGCAGTACTTC.

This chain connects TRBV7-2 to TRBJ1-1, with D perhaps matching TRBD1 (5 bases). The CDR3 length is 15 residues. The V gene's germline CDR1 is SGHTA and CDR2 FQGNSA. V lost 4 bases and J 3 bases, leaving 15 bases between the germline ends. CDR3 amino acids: CASSSQGVQDTEAFF. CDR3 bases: TGTGCCAGCAGCTCCCAGGGTGTTCAAGACACTGAAGCTTTCTTT. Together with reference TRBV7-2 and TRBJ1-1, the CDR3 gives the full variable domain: GAGVSQSPSNKVTEKGKDVELRCDPISGHTALYWYRQSLGQGLEFLIYFQGNSAPDKSGLPSDRFSAERTGGSVSTLTIQRTQQEDSAVYLCASSSQGVQDTEAFFGQGTRLTVV.

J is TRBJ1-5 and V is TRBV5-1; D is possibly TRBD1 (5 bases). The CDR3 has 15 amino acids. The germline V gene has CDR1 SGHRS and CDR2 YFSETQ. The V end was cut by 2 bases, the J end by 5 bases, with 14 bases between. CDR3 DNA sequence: TGCGCCAGCAGCTTTCAGATAGGGGTTCATCAGCCCCAGCATTTT. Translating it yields CASSFQIGVHQPQHF. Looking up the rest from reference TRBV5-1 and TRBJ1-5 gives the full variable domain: KAGVTQTPRYLIKTRGQQVTLSCSPISGHRSVSWYQQTPGQGLQFLFEYFSETQRNKGNFPGRFSGRQFSNSRSEMNVSTLELGDSALYLCASSFQIGVHQPQHFGDGTRLSIL.

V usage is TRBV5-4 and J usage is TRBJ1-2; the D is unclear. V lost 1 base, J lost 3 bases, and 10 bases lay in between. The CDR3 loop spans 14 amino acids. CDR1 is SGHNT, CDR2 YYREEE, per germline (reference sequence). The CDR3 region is CASSLSGVDYGYTF. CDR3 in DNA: TGTGCCAGCAGCTTGTCCGGTGTCGACTATGGCTACACCTTC.

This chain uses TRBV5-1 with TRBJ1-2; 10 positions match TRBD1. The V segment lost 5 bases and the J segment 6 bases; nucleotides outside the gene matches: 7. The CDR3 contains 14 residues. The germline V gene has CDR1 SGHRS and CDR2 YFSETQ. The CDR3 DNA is TGCGCCAGCAGTGGGGGGACAGGGGACCATGGCTACACCTTC. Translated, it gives CASSGGTGDHGYTF.

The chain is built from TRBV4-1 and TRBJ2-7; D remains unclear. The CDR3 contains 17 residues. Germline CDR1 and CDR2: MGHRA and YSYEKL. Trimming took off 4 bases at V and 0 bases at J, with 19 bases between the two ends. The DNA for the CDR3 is TGCGCCAGCAGCCCAAAAATGAGCACCCCTTTCTCCTACGAGCAGTACTTC. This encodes CASSPKMSTPFSYEQYF.

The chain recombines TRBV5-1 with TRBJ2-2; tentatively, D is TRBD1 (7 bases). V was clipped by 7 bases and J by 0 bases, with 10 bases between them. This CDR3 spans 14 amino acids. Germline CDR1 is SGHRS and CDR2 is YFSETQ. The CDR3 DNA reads TGCGCCAGCGGCGGGACAGCGAACACCGGGGAGCTGTTTTTT. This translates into CASGGTANTGELFF.

The chain's CDR3 is CASSVRPKRAWGTATYNEQFF. The CDR3 DNA is TGTGCCAGCAGTGTCCGACCCAAGAGAGCCTGGGGGACAGCAACCTACAATGAGCAGTTCTTC. This chain uses TRBV2 with TRBJ2-1; 7 positions agree with TRBD1. The CDR3 covers 21 residues. J gave up 2 bases and V 4 bases, and 23 bases lay outside the gene matches. Per germline, CDR1 SNHLY and CDR2 FYNNEI.

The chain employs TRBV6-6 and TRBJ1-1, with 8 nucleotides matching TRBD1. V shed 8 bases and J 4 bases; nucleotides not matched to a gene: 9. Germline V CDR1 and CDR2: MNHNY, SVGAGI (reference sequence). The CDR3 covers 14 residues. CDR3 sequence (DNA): TGTGCCAGCGTGCGGACAGGGCAAGCCACTGAAGCTTTCTTT. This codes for CASVRTGQATEAFF.

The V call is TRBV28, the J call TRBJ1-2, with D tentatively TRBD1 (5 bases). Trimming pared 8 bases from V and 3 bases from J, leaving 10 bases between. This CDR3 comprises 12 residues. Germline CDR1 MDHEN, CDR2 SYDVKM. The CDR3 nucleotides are TGTGCCAGCGGGGGGAGGGACTATGGCTACACCTTC. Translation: CASGGRDYGYTF.

The CDR3 is CASSDTPNSPLHF. The CDR3 region has the DNA TGTGCCAGCAGTGACACACCTAATTCACCCCTCCACTTT. V and J are TRBV6-1 and TRBJ1-6; no reliable D call. Trimming took 3 bases from V and 6 from J, leaving 6 bases between them. CDR1 and CDR2 from the germline V gene are MNHNS and SASEGT. This CDR3 has 13 residues.

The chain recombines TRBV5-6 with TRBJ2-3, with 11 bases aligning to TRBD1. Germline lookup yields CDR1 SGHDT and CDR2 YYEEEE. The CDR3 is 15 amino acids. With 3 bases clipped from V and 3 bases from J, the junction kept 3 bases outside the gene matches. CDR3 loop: CASSSGQGATDTQYF. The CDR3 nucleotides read TGTGCCAGCAGCTCCGGACAGGGGGCAACAGATACGCAGTATTTT.

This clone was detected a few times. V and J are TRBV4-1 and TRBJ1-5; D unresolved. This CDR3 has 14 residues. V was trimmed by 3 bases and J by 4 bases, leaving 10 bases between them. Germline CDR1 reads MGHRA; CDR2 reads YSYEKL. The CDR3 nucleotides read TGCGCCAGCAGCCAGGGCAATGTGAATCAGCCCCAGCATTTT. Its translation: CASSQGNVNQPQHF.

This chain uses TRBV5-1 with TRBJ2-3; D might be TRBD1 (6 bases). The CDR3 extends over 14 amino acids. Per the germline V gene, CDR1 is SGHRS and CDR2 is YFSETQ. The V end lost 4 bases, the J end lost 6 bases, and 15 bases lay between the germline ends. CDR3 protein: CASSTQGSRDTQYF. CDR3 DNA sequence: TGCGCCAGCAGCACACAGGGCTCTAGGGATACGCAGTATTTT.

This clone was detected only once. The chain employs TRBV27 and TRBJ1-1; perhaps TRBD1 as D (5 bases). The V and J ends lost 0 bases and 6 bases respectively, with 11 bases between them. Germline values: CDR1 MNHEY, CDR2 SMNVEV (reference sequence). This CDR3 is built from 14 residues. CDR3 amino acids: CASSLSWGRPEAFF. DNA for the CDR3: TGTGCCAGCAGTTTATCTTGGGGGAGGCCTGAAGCTTTCTTT.

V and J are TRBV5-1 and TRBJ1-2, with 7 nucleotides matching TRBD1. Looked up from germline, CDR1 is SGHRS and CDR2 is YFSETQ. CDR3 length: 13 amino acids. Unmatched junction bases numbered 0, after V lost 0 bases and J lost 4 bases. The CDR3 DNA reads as TGCGCCAGCAGCTTGGGGACAGGCTATGGCTACACCTTC. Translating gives CASSLGTGYGYTF.

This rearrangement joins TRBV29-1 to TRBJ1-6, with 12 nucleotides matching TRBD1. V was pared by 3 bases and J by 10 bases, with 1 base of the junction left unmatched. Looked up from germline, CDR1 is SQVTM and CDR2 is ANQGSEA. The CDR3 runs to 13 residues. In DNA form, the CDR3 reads TGCAGCGTTGAGGGGACAGGGGGCTCACCCCTCCACTTT. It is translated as CSVEGTGGSPLHF.

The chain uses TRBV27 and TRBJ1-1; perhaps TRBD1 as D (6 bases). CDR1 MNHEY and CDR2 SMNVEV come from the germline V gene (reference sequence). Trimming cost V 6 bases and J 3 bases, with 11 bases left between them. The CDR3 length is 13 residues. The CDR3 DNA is TGTGCCAGCAGGCTCACAGGGTACACTGAAGCTTTCTTT. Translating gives CASRLTGYTEAFF.

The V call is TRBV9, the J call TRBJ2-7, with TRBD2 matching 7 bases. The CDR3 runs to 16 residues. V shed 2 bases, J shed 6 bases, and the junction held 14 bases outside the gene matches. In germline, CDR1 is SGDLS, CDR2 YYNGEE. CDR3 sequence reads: CASSVNAWGGISEQYF. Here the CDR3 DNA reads TGTGCCAGCAGCGTGAATGCGTGGGGGGGGATTTCCGAGCAGTACTTC. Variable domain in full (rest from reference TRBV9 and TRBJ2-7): DSGVTQTPKHLITATGQRVTLRCSPRSGDLSVYWYQQSLDQGLQFLIQYYNGEERAKGNILERFSAQQFPDLHSELNLSSLELGDSALYFCASSVNAWGGISEQYFGPGTRLTVT.

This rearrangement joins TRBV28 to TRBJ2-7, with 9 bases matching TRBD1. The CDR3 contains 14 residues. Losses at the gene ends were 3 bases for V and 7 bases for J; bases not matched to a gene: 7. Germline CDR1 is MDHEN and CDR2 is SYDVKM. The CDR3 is CASSLGQGLLEQYF. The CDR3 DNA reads TGTGCCAGCAGTTTGGGACAGGGACTGTTAGAGCAGTACTTC.

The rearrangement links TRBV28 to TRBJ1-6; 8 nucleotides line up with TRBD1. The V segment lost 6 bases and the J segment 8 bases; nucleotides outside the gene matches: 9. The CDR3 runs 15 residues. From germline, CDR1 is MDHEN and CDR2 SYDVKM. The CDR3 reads CASSPSTGAHSPLHF. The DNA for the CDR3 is TGTGCCAGCAGCCCCTCGACAGGGGCCCATTCACCCCTCCACTTT.

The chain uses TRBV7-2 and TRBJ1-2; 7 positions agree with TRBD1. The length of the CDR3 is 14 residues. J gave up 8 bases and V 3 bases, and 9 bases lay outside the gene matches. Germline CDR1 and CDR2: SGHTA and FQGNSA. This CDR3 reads CASSFSDRFVGYTF. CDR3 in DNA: TGTGCCAGCAGCTTCTCGGACAGGTTCGTGGGCTACACCTTC.

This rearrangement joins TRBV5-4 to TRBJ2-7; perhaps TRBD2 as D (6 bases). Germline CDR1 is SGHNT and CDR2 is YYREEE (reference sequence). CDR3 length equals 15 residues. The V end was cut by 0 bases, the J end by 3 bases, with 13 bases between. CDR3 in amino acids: CASSLAGTQLYEQYF. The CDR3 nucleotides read TGTGCCAGCAGCTTGGCCGGGACTCAACTCTACGAGCAGTACTTC.

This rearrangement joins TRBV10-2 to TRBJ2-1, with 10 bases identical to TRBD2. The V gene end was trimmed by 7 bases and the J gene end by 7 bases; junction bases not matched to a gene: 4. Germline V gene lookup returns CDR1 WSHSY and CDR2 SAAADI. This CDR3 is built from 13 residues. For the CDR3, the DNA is TGCGCCAGCACAGCGGGGGGGATGAATGAGCAGTTCTTC. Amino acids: CASTAGGMNEQFF.

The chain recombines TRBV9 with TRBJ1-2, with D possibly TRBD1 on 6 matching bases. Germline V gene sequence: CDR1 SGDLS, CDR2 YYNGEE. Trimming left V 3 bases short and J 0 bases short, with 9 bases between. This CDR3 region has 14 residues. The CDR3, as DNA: TGTGCCAGCAGCGAGGGGGGGCCTAACTATGGCTACACCTTC. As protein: CASSEGGPNYGYTF.